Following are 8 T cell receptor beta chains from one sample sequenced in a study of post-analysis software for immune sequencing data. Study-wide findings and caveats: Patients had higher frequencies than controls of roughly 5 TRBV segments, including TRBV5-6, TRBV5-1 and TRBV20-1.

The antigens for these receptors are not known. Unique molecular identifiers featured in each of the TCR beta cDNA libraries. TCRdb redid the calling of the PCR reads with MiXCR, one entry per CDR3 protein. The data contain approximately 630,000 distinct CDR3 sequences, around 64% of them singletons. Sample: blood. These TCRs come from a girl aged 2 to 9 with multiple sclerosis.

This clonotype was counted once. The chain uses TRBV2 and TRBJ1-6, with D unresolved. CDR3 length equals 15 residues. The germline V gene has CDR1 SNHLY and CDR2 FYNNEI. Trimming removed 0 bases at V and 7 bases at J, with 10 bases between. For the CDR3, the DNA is TGTGCCAGCAGTGAAGCAGAGGGATGGAATTCACCCCTCCACTTT. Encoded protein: CASSEAEGWNSPLHF.

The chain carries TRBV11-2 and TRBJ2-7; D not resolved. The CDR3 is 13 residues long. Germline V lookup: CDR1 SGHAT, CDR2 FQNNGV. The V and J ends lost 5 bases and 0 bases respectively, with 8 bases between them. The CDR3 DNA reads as TGTGCCAGCAGCCCCACTAACTCCTACGAGCAGTACTTC. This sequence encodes CASSPTNSYEQYF.

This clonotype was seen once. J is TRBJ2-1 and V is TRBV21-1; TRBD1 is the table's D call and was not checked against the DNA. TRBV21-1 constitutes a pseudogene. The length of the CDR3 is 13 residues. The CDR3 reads CASSKEGNNEQFF. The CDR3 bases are TGTGCCAGCAGCAAAGAGGGGAACAATGAGCAGTTCTTC.

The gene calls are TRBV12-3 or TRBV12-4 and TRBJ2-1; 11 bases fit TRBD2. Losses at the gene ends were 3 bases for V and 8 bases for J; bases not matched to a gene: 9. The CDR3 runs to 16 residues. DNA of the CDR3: TGTGCCAGCAGTTTCGGTAGCGGGGGGGGTCTGGATGAGCAGTTCTTC. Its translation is CASSFGSGGGLDEQFF.

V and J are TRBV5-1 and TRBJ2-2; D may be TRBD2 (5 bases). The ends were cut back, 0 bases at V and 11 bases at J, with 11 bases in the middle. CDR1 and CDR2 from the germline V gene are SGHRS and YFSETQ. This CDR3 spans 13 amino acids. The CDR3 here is CASSLDLSGELFF. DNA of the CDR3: TGCGCCAGCAGCTTGGACCTGAGCGGAGAGCTGTTTTTT.

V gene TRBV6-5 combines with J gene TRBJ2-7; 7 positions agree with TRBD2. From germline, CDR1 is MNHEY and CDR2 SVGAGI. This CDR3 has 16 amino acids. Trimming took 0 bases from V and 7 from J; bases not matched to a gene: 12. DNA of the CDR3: TGTGCCAGCAGTTACTCGAGATTAGGGACTACGAGAGAGCAGTACTTC. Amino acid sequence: CASSYSRLGTTREQYF.

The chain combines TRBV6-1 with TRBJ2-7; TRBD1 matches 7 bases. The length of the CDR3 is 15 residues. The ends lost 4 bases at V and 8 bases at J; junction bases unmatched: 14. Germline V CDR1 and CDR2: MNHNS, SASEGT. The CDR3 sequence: CASSGRQGLDYKQYF. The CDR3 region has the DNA TGTGCCAGCAGTGGGAGACAGGGCTTGGATTACAAGCAGTACTTC.

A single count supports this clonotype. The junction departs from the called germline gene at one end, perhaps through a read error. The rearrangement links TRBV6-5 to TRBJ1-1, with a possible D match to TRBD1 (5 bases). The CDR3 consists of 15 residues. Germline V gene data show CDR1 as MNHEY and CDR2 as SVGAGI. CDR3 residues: CAGSYAEQANTEAFF. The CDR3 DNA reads TGTGCCGGCAGTTACGCAGAACAGGCAAACACTGAAGCTTTCTTT.